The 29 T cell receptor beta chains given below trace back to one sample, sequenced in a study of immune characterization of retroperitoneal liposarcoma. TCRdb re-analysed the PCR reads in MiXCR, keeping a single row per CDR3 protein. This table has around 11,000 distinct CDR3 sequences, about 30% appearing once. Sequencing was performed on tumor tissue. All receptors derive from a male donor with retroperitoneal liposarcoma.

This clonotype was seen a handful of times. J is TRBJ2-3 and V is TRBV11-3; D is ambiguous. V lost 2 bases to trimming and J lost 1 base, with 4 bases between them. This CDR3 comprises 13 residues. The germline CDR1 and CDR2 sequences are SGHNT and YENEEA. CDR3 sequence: CASSLTGTDTQYF. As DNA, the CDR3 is TGTGCCAGCAGCTTAACCGGCACAGATACGCAGTATTTT.

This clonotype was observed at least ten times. CDR3 region: CASTTQGGLGNQPQHF. For the CDR3, the DNA is TGTGCCAGCACCACACAGGGGGGGCTGGGCAATCAGCCCCAGCATTTT. The gene calls are TRBV7-2 and TRBJ1-5; 8 bases match TRBD1. The J segment lost 2 bases and the V segment lost 7 bases, leaving 10 bases of the junction unmatched. Germline-derived CDR1 and CDR2 are SGHTA and FQGNSA. The CDR3 runs 16 residues.

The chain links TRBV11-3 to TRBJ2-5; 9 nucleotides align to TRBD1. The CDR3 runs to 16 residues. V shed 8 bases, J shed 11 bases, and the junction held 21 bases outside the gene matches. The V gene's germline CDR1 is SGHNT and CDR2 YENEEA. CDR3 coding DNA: TGTGCCAGCTTCACCGGGGACAGGGTCGGGGGTAATGAGCAGTACTTC. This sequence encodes CASFTGDRVGGNEQYF.

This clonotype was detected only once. CDR3 in amino acids: CASSLPGRETQYF. The DNA for the CDR3 is TGTGCCAGCAGTTTACCGGGACGGGAGACCCAGTACTTC. The chain couples TRBV28 to TRBJ2-5; D possibly matches TRBD1 or TRBD2 (5 bases each). The V end lost 2 bases, the J end lost 5 bases, and 9 bases lay between the germline ends. There are 13 residues in the CDR3. Germline-derived CDR1 and CDR2 are MDHEN and SYDVKM.

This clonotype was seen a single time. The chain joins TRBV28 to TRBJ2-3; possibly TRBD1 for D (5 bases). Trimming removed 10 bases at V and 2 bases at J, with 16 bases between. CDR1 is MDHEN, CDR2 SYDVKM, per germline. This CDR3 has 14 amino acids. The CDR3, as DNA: TGTGCCACCCAGGGTAGCCGTGACACAGATACGCAGTATTTT. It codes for CATQGSRDTDTQYF.

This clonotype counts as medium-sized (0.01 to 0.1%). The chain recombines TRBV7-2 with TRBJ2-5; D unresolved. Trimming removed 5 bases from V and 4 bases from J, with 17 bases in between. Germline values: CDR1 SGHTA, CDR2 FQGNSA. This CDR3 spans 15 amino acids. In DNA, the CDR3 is TGTGCCAGCAGCGGCGAGCTGGGTGTGGGAGAGACCCAGTACTTC. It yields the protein CASSGELGVGETQYF.

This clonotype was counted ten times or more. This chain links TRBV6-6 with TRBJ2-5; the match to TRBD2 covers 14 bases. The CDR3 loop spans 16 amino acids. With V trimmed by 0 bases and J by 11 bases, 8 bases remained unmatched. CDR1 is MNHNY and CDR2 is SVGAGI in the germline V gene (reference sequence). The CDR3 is CASSYSIGLAGGEQYF. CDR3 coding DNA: TGTGCCAGCAGTTACTCGATTGGACTAGCGGGAGGTGAGCAGTACTTC.

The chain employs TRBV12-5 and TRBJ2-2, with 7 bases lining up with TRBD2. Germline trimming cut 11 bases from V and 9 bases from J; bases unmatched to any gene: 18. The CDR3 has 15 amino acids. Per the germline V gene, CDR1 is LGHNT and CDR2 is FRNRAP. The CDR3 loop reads CARHGGGEVARELFF. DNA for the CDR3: TGTGCTCGCCATGGGGGGGGTGAGGTGGCCAGGGAGCTGTTTTTT.

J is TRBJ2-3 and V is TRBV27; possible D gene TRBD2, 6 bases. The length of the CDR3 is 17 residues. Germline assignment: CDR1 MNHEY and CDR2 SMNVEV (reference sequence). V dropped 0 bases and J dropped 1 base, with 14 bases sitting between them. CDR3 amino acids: CASSLSAGLTRTDTQYF. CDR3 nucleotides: TGTGCCAGCAGTTTATCCGCAGGACTAACCCGCACAGATACGCAGTATTTT.

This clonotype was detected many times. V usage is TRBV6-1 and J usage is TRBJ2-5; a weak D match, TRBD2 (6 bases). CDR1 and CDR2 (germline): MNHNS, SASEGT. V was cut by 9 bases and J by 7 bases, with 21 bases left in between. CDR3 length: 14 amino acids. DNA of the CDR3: TGTGCCAGTGATCGCGGGCGGGACCTTCGGACCCAGTACTTC. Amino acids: CASDRGRDLRTQYF.

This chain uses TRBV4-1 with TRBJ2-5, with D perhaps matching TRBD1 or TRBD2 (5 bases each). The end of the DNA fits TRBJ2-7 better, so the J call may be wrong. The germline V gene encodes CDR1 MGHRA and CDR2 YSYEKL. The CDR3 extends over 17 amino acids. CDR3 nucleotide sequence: TGCGCCAGCAGCGGTCATCATCCGGGGCACATGGACTACGAGCAGTACTTC. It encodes CASSGHHPGHMDYEQYF.

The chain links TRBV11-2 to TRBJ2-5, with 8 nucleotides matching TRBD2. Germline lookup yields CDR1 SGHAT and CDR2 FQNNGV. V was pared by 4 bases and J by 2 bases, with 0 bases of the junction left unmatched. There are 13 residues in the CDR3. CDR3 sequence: CASSSSGQETQYF. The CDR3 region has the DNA TGTGCCAGCAGCTCTAGCGGGCAAGAGACCCAGTACTTC.

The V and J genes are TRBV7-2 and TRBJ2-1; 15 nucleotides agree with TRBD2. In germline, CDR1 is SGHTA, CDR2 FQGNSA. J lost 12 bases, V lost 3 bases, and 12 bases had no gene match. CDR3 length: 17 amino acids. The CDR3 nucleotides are TGTGCCAGCAGCTTTGGGACTAGCGGGAGGCAGGGGGAAACGCAGTTCTTC. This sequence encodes CASSFGTSGRQGETQFF. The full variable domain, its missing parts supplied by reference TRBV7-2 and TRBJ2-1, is GAGVSQSPSNKVTEKGKDVELRCDPISGHTALYWYRQSLGQGLEFLIYFQGNSAPDKSGLPSDRFSAERTGGSVSTLTIQRTQQEDSAVYLCASSFGTSGRQGETQFFGPGTRLTVL.

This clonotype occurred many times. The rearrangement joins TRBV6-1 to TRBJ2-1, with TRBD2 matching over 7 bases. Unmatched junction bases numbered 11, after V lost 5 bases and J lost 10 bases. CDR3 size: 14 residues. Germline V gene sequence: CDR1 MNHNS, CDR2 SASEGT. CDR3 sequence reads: CASSHRDGDYEQFF. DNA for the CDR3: TGTGCCAGCAGTCACCGGGACGGGGACTACGAGCAGTTCTTC.

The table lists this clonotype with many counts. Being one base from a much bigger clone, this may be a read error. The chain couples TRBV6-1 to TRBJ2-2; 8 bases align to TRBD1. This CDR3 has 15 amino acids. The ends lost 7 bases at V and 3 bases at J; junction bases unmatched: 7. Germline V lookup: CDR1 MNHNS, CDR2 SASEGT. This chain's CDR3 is CASITGTGYTGELFF. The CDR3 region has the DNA TGTGCCAGCATAACCGGGACAGGTTACACCGGGGAGCTGTTTTTT.

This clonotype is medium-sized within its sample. The CDR3: CASSETSGGYNEQYF. The CDR3 DNA reads as TGTGCCAGCAGTGAAACTAGCGGGGGTTACAATGAGCAGTACTTC. This rearrangement joins TRBV6-1 to TRBJ2-1; TRBD2 aligns across 11 bases. The DNA end is a closer match to TRBJ2-7, so the J assignment may be wrong. Germline V CDR1 and CDR2: MNHNS, SASEGT. The CDR3 has 15 amino acids.

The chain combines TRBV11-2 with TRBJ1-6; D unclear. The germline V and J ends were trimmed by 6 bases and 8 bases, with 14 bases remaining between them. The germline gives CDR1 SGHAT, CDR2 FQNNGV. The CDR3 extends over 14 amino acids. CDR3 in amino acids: CASRESRLHSPLHF. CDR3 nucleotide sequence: TGTGCCAGCAGGGAGAGCCGACTCCATTCACCCCTCCACTTT.

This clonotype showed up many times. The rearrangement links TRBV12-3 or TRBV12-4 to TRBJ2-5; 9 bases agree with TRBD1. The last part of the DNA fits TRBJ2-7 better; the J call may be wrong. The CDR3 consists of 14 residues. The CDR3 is CASSFRDRDYEQYF. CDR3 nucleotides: TGTGCCAGCAGTTTCCGGGACAGGGACTACGAGCAGTACTTC.

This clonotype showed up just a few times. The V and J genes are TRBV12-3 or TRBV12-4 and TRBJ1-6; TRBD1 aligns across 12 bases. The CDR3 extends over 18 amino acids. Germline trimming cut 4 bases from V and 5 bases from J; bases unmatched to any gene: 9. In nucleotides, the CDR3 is TGTGCCAGCAGTTCAGAGGGACAGGGGGCTTGGAATAATTCACCCCTCCACTTT. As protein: CASSSEGQGAWNNSPLHF.

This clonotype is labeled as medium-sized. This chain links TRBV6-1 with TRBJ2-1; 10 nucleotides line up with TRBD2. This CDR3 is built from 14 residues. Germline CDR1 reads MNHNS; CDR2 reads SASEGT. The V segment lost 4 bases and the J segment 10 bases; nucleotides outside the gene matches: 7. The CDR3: CASSVIAGGYEQFF. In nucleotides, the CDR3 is TGTGCCAGCAGTGTGATAGCGGGGGGCTACGAGCAGTTCTTC.

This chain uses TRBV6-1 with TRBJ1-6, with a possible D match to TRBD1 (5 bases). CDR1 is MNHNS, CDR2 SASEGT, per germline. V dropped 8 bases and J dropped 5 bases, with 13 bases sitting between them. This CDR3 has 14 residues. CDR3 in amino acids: CASLREGNNSPLHF. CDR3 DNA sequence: TGTGCCAGCCTCCGGGAGGGGAATAATTCACCCCTCCACTTT.

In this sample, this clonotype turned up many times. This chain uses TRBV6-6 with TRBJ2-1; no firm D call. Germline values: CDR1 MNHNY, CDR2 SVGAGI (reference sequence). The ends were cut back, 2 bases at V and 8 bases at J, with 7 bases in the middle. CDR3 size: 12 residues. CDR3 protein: CASSYEGDEQFF. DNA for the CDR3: TGTGCCAGCAGTTACGAAGGAGATGAGCAGTTCTTC.

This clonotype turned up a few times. The CDR3 sequence: CASSPNRLKYGYTF. The CDR3 nucleotides are TGTGCCAGCAGCCCGAACCGATTAAAGTATGGCTACACCTTC. The rearrangement links TRBV6-1 to TRBJ1-2; no definite D call. Trimming stripped 6 bases from V and 5 bases from J, with 16 bases between. Per germline, CDR1 MNHNS and CDR2 SASEGT. The CDR3 has 14 amino acids.

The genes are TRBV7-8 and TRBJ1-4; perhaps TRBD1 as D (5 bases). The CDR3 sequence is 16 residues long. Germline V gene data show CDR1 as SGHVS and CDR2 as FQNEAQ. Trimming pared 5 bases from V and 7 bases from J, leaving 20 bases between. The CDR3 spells CASSPYVQGSGEKLFF. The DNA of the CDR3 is TGTGCCAGCAGCCCGTACGTCCAGGGCTCGGGTGAAAAACTGTTTTTT.

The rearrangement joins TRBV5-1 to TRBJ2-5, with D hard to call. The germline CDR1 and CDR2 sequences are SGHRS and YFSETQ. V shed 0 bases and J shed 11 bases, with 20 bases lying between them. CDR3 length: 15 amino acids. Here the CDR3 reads CASSLGRSYYNEQYF. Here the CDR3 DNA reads TGCGCCAGCAGCTTGGGCAGAAGCTATTACAATGAGCAGTACTTC. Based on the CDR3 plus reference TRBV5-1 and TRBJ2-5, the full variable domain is KAGVTQTPRYLIKTRGQQVTLSCSPISGHRSVSWYQQTPGQGLQFLFEYFSETQRNKGNFPGRFSGRQFSNSRSEMNVSTLELGDSALYLCASSLGRSYYNEQYFGPGTRLLVL.

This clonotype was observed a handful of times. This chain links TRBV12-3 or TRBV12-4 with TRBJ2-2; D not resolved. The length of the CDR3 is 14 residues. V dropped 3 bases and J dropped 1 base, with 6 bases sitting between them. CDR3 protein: CASSLRQNTGELFF. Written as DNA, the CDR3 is TGTGCCAGCAGTTTGCGACAGAACACCGGGGAGCTGTTTTTT.

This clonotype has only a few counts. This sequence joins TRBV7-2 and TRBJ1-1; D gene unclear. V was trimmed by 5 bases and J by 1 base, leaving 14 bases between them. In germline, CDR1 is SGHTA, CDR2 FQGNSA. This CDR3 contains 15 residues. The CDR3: CASSPFKSANTEAFF. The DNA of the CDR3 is TGTGCCAGCAGCCCCTTTAAGTCAGCGAACACTGAAGCTTTCTTT.

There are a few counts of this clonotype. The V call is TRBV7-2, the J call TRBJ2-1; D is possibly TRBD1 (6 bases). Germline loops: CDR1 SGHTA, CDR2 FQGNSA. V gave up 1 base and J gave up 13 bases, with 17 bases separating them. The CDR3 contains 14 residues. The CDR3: CASSLDSGVETQFF. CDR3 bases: TGTGCCAGCAGCTTAGATTCAGGGGTAGAGACCCAGTTCTTC.

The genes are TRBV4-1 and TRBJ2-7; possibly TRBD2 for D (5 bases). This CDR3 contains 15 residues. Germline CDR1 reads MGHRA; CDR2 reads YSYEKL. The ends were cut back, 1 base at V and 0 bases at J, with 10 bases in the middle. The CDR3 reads CASSQGGGSSYEQYF. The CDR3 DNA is TGCGCCAGCAGCCAAGGTGGTGGGAGCTCCTACGAGCAGTACTTC.